The rows below give T cell receptor beta chains drawn from one sample of a study of graft-versus-host responses after intestinal transplantation. Their antigen targets remain unknown. Profiling relied on immunoSEQ multiplex PCR, and the TCRdb table lists in-frame clones only, not all of them. The table lists more than 70,000 clones, less than 95% of them singletons. Specimen: unstimulated CD8+ T cells sorted from spleen or lymph node cells, collected before transplant. All receptors come from a human donor who was the organ donor for an intestinal transplant. CDR3s include the opening cysteine and the closing phenylalanine or tryptophan. Each record gives: CDR3 length, D gene, clone size, J gene, V gene, CDR3 protein, CDR3 DNA. The D gene is left open where the match is weak. Size is stated for part of the rows, as once, few or many counts, or as a class when the clone is expanded.

len: 15; d_gene: .; abundance: once; j_gene: TRBJ2-1; v_gene: TRBV10-3; CDR3aa: CASKRGLLSYNEQFF; CDR3nt: TGTGCCAGTAAACGGGGGTTACTCTCCTACAATGAGCAGTTCTTC
len: 17; d_gene: TRBD2; abundance: .; j_gene: TRBJ2-2; v_gene: TRBV9; CDR3aa: CASSVGGGGPTTGELFF; CDR3nt: TGTGCCAGCAGCGTAGGTGGCGGGGGGCCCACCACCGGGGAGCTGTTTTTT
len: 12; d_gene: .; abundance: .; j_gene: TRBJ2-5; v_gene: TRBV25-1; CDR3aa: CAIGGNQETQYF; CDR3nt: TGTGCCATCGGGGGTAACCAAGAGACCCAGTACTTC
len: 13; d_gene: TRBD1; abundance: .; j_gene: TRBJ2-1; v_gene: TRBV27; CDR3aa: CASRPRTGRKQFF; CDR3nt: TGTGCCAGCAGACCTCGGACAGGCCGAAAGCAGTTCTTC
len: 15; d_gene: .; abundance: .; j_gene: TRBJ2-2; v_gene: TRBV4-3; CDR3aa: CASSQELWEIGELFF; CDR3nt: TGCGCCAGCAGCCAAGAACTCTGGGAGATCGGGGAGCTGTTTTTT
len: 14; d_gene: .; abundance: .; j_gene: TRBJ2-5; v_gene: TRBV5-5; CDR3aa: CASSLTLVEETQYF; CDR3nt: TGTGCCAGCAGCTTGACGCTAGTTGAAGAGACCCAGTACTTC
len: 16; d_gene: TRBD1; abundance: .; j_gene: TRBJ2-2; v_gene: TRBV7-9; CDR3aa: CASSSPGQGSTGELFF; CDR3nt: TGTGCCAGCAGCTCTCCGGGACAGGGGTCGACCGGGGAGCTGTTTTTT
len: 15; d_gene: .; abundance: .; j_gene: TRBJ2-3; v_gene: TRBV5-1; CDR3aa: CASSLEGGSTDTQYF; CDR3nt: TGCGCCAGCAGCTTGGAAGGGGGTTCCACAGATACGCAGTATTTT
len: 13; d_gene: TRBD2; abundance: .; j_gene: TRBJ2-7; v_gene: TRBV13; CDR3aa: CASSQKTSSQQYF; CDR3nt: TGTGCCAGCAGCCAAAAGACTAGCTCCCAGCAGTACTTC
len: 16; d_gene: TRBD2; abundance: once; j_gene: TRBJ2-5; v_gene: TRBV7-8; CDR3aa: CASSLEGSVGGETQYF; CDR3nt: TGTGCCAGCAGCTTAGAAGGGTCCGTGGGGGGGGAGACCCAGTACTTC
len: 17; d_gene: TRBD2; abundance: .; j_gene: TRBJ2-7; v_gene: TRBV11-2; CDR3aa: CASSLAPGLADPYEQYF; CDR3nt: TGTGCCAGCAGCTTAGCCCCGGGACTAGCGGACCCCTACGAGCAGTACTTC
len: 15; d_gene: TRBD1; abundance: .; j_gene: TRBJ2-5; v_gene: TRBV27; CDR3aa: CASSSGQGGWETQYF; CDR3nt: TGTGCCAGCAGCTCCGGACAGGGTGGGTGGGAGACCCAGTACTTC
len: 15; d_gene: .; abundance: few; j_gene: TRBJ1-5; v_gene: TRBV19; CDR3aa: CASSWVSAPGQPQHF; CDR3nt: TGTGCCAGTAGTTGGGTGTCGGCGCCGGGTCAGCCCCAGCATTTT
len: 10; d_gene: .; abundance: .; j_gene: TRBJ2-7; v_gene: TRBV19; CDR3aa: CATADGEQYF; CDR3nt: TGTGCCACCGCGGATGGCGAGCAGTACTTC
len: 13; d_gene: .; abundance: .; j_gene: TRBJ2-7; v_gene: TRBV11-1; CDR3aa: CASSFGLSYEQYF; CDR3nt: TGTGCCAGCAGCTTTGGGCTTTCCTACGAGCAGTACTTC
len: 16; d_gene: TRBD1; abundance: few; j_gene: TRBJ1-3; v_gene: TRBV7-9; CDR3aa: CASSLGMGQRVNTIYF; CDR3nt: TGTGCCAGCAGCTTAGGAATGGGACAGCGAGTAAACACCATATATTTT
len: 15; d_gene: .; abundance: .; j_gene: TRBJ1-1; v_gene: TRBV28; CDR3aa: CASSLFGELNTEAFF; CDR3nt: TGTGCCAGCAGTTTATTTGGGGAGCTGAACACTGAAGCTTTCTTT
len: 14; d_gene: .; abundance: .; j_gene: TRBJ2-1; v_gene: TRBV7-3; CDR3aa: CASSGAGYPNEQFF; CDR3nt: TGTGCCAGCAGCGGGGCGGGGTACCCTAATGAGCAGTTCTTC
len: 16; d_gene: TRBD1; abundance: .; j_gene: TRBJ1-5; v_gene: TRBV19; CDR3aa: CASTFGTVHSNQPQHF; CDR3nt: TGTGCCAGTACGTTCGGGACAGTTCATAGCAATCAGCCCCAGCATTTT
len: 18; d_gene: .; abundance: once; j_gene: TRBJ1-1; v_gene: TRBV28; CDR3aa: CASSNSGVVGIPNTEAFF; CDR3nt: TGTGCCAGCAGCAACTCAGGGGTCGTGGGAATCCCTAACACTGAAGCTTTCTTT
len: 14; d_gene: .; abundance: .; j_gene: TRBJ1-6; v_gene: TRBV9; CDR3aa: CASSGKSGVRPLHF; CDR3nt: TGTGCCAGCAGCGGAAAATCAGGGGTAAGACCCCTCCACTTT
len: 14; d_gene: .; abundance: .; j_gene: TRBJ1-3; v_gene: TRBV4-1; CDR3aa: CASSPLGSGNTIYF; CDR3nt: TGCGCCAGCAGTCCCCTCGGCTCTGGAAACACCATATATTTT
len: 15; d_gene: TRBD1; abundance: .; j_gene: TRBJ1-2; v_gene: TRBV29-1; CDR3aa: CSVADVRTGSYGYTF; CDR3nt: TGCAGCGTTGCGGATGTTAGGACAGGATCCTATGGCTACACCTTC
len: 12; d_gene: .; abundance: .; j_gene: TRBJ1-1; v_gene: TRBV6-5; CDR3aa: CACFRSGTEAFF; CDR3nt: TGTGCCTGCTTTAGGAGTGGGACTGAAGCTTTCTTT
len: 13; d_gene: .; abundance: .; j_gene: TRBJ1-2; v_gene: TRBV29-1; CDR3aa: CSVDRQGGYGYTF; CDR3nt: TGCAGCGTTGATCGTCAGGGAGGCTATGGCTACACCTTC
len: 14; d_gene: .; abundance: .; j_gene: TRBJ2-2; v_gene: TRBV6-5; CDR3aa: CASSYYQGTGELLF; CDR3nt: TGTGCCAGCAGTTACTACCAGGGGACCGGGGAGCTGCTTTTT
len: 14; d_gene: TRBD1; abundance: once; j_gene: TRBJ2-7; v_gene: TRBV9; CDR3aa: CASSYRDRPYEQYF; CDR3nt: TGTGCCAGCAGCTACCGGGACAGGCCCTACGAGCAGTACTTC
len: 21; d_gene: TRBD2; abundance: .; j_gene: TRBJ2-2; v_gene: TRBV4-1; CDR3aa: CASSHLSLRLAGTSNTGELFF; CDR3nt: TGCGCCAGCAGCCACCTCTCCTTAAGACTAGCGGGGACTTCGAACACCGGGGAGCTGTTTTTT
len: 13; d_gene: .; abundance: few; j_gene: TRBJ1-1; v_gene: TRBV19; CDR3aa: CASSIGGSTEAFF; CDR3nt: TGTGCCAGTAGTATAGGGGGCAGCACTGAAGCTTTCTTT